These 27 T cell receptor beta chains originate from one sample sequenced in a study of beta chain features in type 1 diabetes. Of the isolated RNA, all was reverse transcribed, and so the sequenced material was expressed TCRB transcripts. Sequencing used immunoSEQ multiplex PCR; TCRdb keeps in-frame clones, though not all of them. The data show over 700,000 clones, around a sixth seen once. The source material was naive CD4+ T cells from blood. These receptors were obtained from a young woman in good health.

The table lists this clone with a count of one. The chain carries TRBV12-2 and TRBJ2-7; the table names TRBD2, a call not compared with the DNA. TRBV12-2 is assigned pseudogene status. This CDR3 has 18 amino acids. CDR3 coding DNA: TGTGCAAGTCGCTTAGCTACCCCTCTAGCGGGAGCTTCGTACGAGCAGTACTTC. It is translated as CASRLATPLAGASYEQYF.

This clone came up a few times. V is TRBV15 and J is TRBJ1-2; D gene uncertain. The V end was cut by 1 base, the J end by 4 bases, with 13 bases between. Germline CDR1 LNHNV, CDR2 YYDKDF (reference sequence). The CDR3 runs to 15 residues. The CDR3 region is CATSRGGFSSYGYTF. The CDR3 DNA reads as TGTGCCACCAGCAGAGGGGGATTTTCCTCCTATGGCTACACCTTC.

This clone has more than one count but fewer than ten. This chain joins TRBV29-1 and TRBJ2-5, with unresolved D. Germline lookup yields CDR1 SQVTM and CDR2 ANQGSEA. V was shortened by 6 bases and J by 2 bases, with 10 bases between the two germline ends. This CDR3 comprises 12 residues. CDR3 coding DNA: TGCAGCGTCTACCCCCCGCAAGAGACCCAGTACTTC. It yields the protein CSVYPPQETQYF.

This chain uses TRBV6-5 with TRBJ2-5; 8 bases align to TRBD2. The CDR3 spans 13 residues. Germline V gene lookup returns CDR1 MNHEY and CDR2 SVGAGI. J lost 5 bases, V lost 6 bases, and 5 bases had no gene match. The chain's CDR3 is CASRRTSLETQYF. The CDR3 DNA follows: TGTGCCAGCAGACGGACTAGCCTCGAGACCCAGTACTTC.

The V and J genes are TRBV27 and TRBJ2-4; 8 bases fit TRBD2. Losses at the gene ends were 3 bases for V and 1 base for J; bases not matched to a gene: 5. Per the germline V gene, CDR1 is MNHEY and CDR2 is SMNVEV (reference sequence). The CDR3 has 16 amino acids. The CDR3 region is CASSFSGSKAKNIQYF. The CDR3 coding sequence is TGTGCCAGCAGTTTCAGCGGGAGCAAGGCCAAAAACATTCAGTACTTC.

V is TRBV5-8 and J is TRBJ2-7, with 12 bases aligning to TRBD2. Germline loops: CDR1 SGHTS, CDR2 YDEGEE. This CDR3 region has 20 residues. J gave up 5 bases and V 4 bases, and 22 bases lay outside the gene matches. In DNA, the CDR3 is TGTGCCAGCAGCCATTATGGGCCGACCGGGACTAGCGGGCCGGGGGACGAGCAGTACTTC. Amino acids: CASSHYGPTGTSGPGDEQYF.

This clone has just a few counts. This rearrangement joins TRBV28 to TRBJ2-2, with D possibly TRBD1 on 6 matching bases. Germline values: CDR1 MDHEN, CDR2 SYDVKM. V was cut by 11 bases and J by 5 bases, with 12 bases left in between. The CDR3 is 12 amino acids. The DNA for the CDR3 is TGTGCCTCCGGGACACCGACCGGGGAGCTGTTTTTT. This gives the protein CASGTPTGELFF.

This clone occurred a few times. The sample contains more than one DNA sequence encoding this CDR3. The chain joins TRBV7-8 to TRBJ2-1, with D perhaps TRBD2 (5 bases). CDR1 and CDR2 (germline): SGHVS, FQNEAQ. With 5 bases removed from V and 0 bases from J, the gap between germline ends came to 11 bases. The CDR3 covers 15 residues. The CDR3 protein is CASSPAGSSYNEQFF. The CDR3 nucleotides are TGTGCCAGCAGCCCCGCGGGTAGCTCCTACAATGAGCAGTTCTTC.

This clone was recorded a few times. The V gene is TRBV15, the J gene TRBJ2-7; D unresolved. V lost 0 bases and J 7 bases, leaving 16 bases between the germline ends. The CDR3 runs 15 residues. CDR1 is LNHNV and CDR2 is YYDKDF in the germline V gene (reference sequence). The CDR3 DNA reads as TGTGCCACCAGCAGAGATCTCGTGGAACCTAGAGAGCAGTACTTC. Protein sequence: CATSRDLVEPREQYF. The full variable domain, rest sourced from reference TRBV15 and TRBJ2-7, is DAMVIQNPRYQVTQFGKPVTLSCSQTLNHNVMYWYQQKSSQAPKLLFHYYDKDFNNEADTPDNFQSRRPNTSFCFLDIRSPGLGDTAMYLCATSRDLVEPREQYFGPGTRLTVT.

Note on this clone: One end of the junction varies from germline; a read error may be responsible. This chain connects TRBV7-9 to TRBJ1-1; D not resolved. Germline CDR1 is SEHNR and CDR2 is FQNEAQ (reference sequence). CDR3 length: 12 amino acids. The CDR3 region has the DNA TGTGCCAGCAGCTTAGTTGTGACTGAAGCTTCCTTT. Amino acid sequence: CASSLVVTEASF.

Of note for this clone: The sample contains more than one DNA sequence encoding this CDR3. The chain joins TRBV2 to TRBJ2-3; 9 positions match TRBD2. Germline V gene sequence: CDR1 SNHLY, CDR2 FYNNEI. This CDR3 is 14 amino acids long. V lost 4 bases and J lost 1; bases outside the gene matches: 0. The CDR3 loop reads CASSGTSGTDTQYF. DNA for the CDR3: TGTGCCAGCAGTGGGACTAGCGGCACAGATACGCAGTATTTT. Full variable domain (missing parts from reference TRBV2 and TRBJ2-3): EPEVTQTPSHQVTQMGQEVILRCVPISNHLYFYWYRQILGQKVEFLVSFYNNEISEKSEIFDDQFSVERPDGSNFTLKIRSTKLEDSAMYFCASSGTSGTDTQYFGPGTRLTVL.

A few counts support this clone. The chain joins TRBV2 to TRBJ2-6; D not resolved. The CDR3 covers 15 residues. The ends were cut back, 5 bases at V and 1 base at J, with 9 bases in the middle. The V gene's germline CDR1 is SNHLY and CDR2 FYNNEI. CDR3 sequence (DNA): TGTGCCAGCAGTATAAGGATTTCTGGGGCCAACGTCCTGACTTTC. Its translation: CASSIRISGANVLTF. The full variable domain, completed using reference TRBV2 and TRBJ2-6, is EPEVTQTPSHQVTQMGQEVILRCVPISNHLYFYWYRQILGQKVEFLVSFYNNEISEKSEIFDDQFSVERPDGSNFTLKIRSTKLEDSAMYFCASSIRISGANVLTFGAGSRLTVL.

This sequence joins TRBV21-1 and TRBJ1-5; the table's D call TRBD1 went unverified against the DNA. TRBV21-1 constitutes a pseudogene. The CDR3 length is 15 residues. The CDR3 bases are TGTGCCAGCAGCAGACAGGGTTTTAGCAATCAGCCCCAGCATTTT. Translated, it gives CASSRQGFSNQPQHF.

The chain couples TRBV2 to TRBJ2-3, with D perhaps matching TRBD2 (5 bases). The V and J ends lost 8 bases and 4 bases respectively, with 22 bases between them. This CDR3 spans 16 amino acids. Germline V gives CDR1 SNHLY, CDR2 FYNNEI. CDR3 DNA sequence: TGTGCCAGCCCGAGGAAAGGAACTAGTAGCTCAGATACGCAGTATTTT. Residues: CASPRKGTSSSDTQYF.

This clone was seen a handful of times. The chain links TRBV5-1 to TRBJ2-2, with 9 nucleotides matching TRBD2. The V and J ends lost 1 base and 6 bases, in that order; junction bases with no gene match: 4. The V gene's germline CDR1 is SGHRS and CDR2 YFSETQ. This CDR3 region has 15 residues. The CDR3 reads CASSLYRGRAGELFF. The CDR3 DNA follows: TGCGCCAGCAGCTTGTATCGCGGGAGGGCCGGGGAGCTGTTTTTT.

The rearrangement links TRBV6-1 to TRBJ2-1; no clear D gene. Trimming took 2 bases from V and 4 from J, leaving 3 bases between them. Germline V gene sequence: CDR1 MNHNS, CDR2 SASEGT. The CDR3 is 12 residues long. The CDR3 reads CASSELYNEQFF. The CDR3 DNA reads as TGTGCCAGCAGTGAACTTTACAATGAGCAGTTCTTC.

The chain joins TRBV28 to TRBJ2-5; 12 positions agree with TRBD2. CDR3 length: 15 residues. Germline-derived CDR1 and CDR2 are MDHEN and SYDVKM. The junction had 3 bases not matched to a gene; V was cut back by 4 bases and J by 3 bases. CDR3 DNA sequence: TGTGCCAGCAGTTCTGGACTAGCGGGGAAAGAGACCCAGTACTTC. Its protein is CASSSGLAGKETQYF. Filled out from reference TRBV28 and TRBJ2-5, the complete variable domain reads DVKVTQSSRYLVKRTGEKVFLECVQDMDHENMFWYRQDPGLGLRLIYFSYDVKMKEKGDIPEGYSVSREKKERFSLILESASTNQTSMYLCASSSGLAGKETQYFGPGTRLLVL.

This clone was detected a few times. This chain connects TRBV28 to TRBJ2-7; 9 bases are shared with TRBD1. Germline V gene sequence: CDR1 MDHEN, CDR2 SYDVKM. This CDR3 is 14 amino acids long. The V and J ends lost 5 bases and 6 bases, in that order; junction bases with no gene match: 8. CDR3: CASSTGGSLLEQYF. As DNA, the CDR3 is TGTGCCAGCAGTACAGGGGGCTCTCTCCTCGAGCAGTACTTC.

This clone was detected a few times. The rearrangement joins TRBV20-1 to TRBJ1-1, with unresolved D. V was pared by 5 bases and J by 8 bases, with 12 bases between. From germline, CDR1 is DFQATT and CDR2 SNEGSKA (reference sequence). The CDR3 is made up of 11 amino acids. CDR3 residues: CSAQGPSEAFF. The CDR3 region has the DNA TGCAGTGCTCAAGGGCCATCAGAAGCTTTCTTT.

The V and J genes are TRBV15 and TRBJ1-2; a possible D gene is TRBD1 (6 bases). The CDR3 runs 13 residues. V was clipped by 3 bases and J by 7 bases, with 12 bases between them. CDR1 is LNHNV, CDR2 YYDKDF, per germline (reference sequence). CDR3 nucleotides: TGTGCCACCAGCAGGCAGGAAGGGGGTGGCTACACCTTC. It yields the protein CATSRQEGGGYTF.

The V gene is TRBV28, the J gene TRBJ1-5, with no clear D. CDR1 is MDHEN, CDR2 SYDVKM, per germline. Trimming stripped 1 base from V and 3 bases from J, with 4 bases between. This CDR3 region has 13 residues. The CDR3 here is CASSLFPNQPQHF. In DNA form, the CDR3 reads TGTGCCAGCAGTTTATTTCCCAATCAGCCCCAGCATTTT.

The chain combines TRBV9 with TRBJ1-2; D is unresolved. V was shortened by 0 bases and J by 4 bases, with 7 bases between the two germline ends. Germline CDR1 SGDLS, CDR2 YYNGEE. CDR3 length equals 13 residues. The CDR3 spells CASSVGNSYGYTF. CDR3 in DNA: TGTGCCAGCAGCGTAGGGAACAGCTATGGCTACACCTTC.

This clone showed up just once. As DNA, the CDR3 is TGTGCCAGCAGTTTATTTGGGTTTTCTAGCAATCAGCCCCAGCATTTT. It is translated as CASSLFGFSSNQPQHF. V and J are TRBV27 and TRBJ1-5; no definite D call. Deletions cut 1 base from V and 0 bases from J, with 10 bases between. From germline, CDR1 is MNHEY and CDR2 SMNVEV (reference sequence). The length of the CDR3 is 16 residues.

Details on this clone: Other DNA sequences from this sample encode an identical CDR3 as well. The chain recombines TRBV18 with TRBJ1-4; D unresolved. The V and J ends lost 3 bases and 0 bases respectively, with 2 bases between them. This CDR3 has 13 amino acids. Germline CDR1 reads KGHSH; CDR2 reads LQKENI. The CDR3: CASSPTTNEKLFF. The CDR3 DNA follows: TGTGCCAGCTCACCCACAACTAATGAAAAACTGTTTTTT.

This clone was seen a handful of times. V gene TRBV11-2 combines with J gene TRBJ2-7, with 8 bases identical to TRBD2. Germline trimming cut 3 bases from V and 6 bases from J; bases unmatched to any gene: 4. From germline, CDR1 is SGHAT and CDR2 FQNNGV. This CDR3 has 13 residues. In nucleotides, the CDR3 is TGTGCCAGCAGCTTCGAAGCGGGAGCCGAGCAGTACTTC. This encodes CASSFEAGAEQYF.

The V and J genes are TRBV2 and TRBJ1-1; the D is unclear. The V gene's germline CDR1 is SNHLY and CDR2 FYNNEI. CDR3 length: 14 residues. Trimming removed 5 bases from V and 3 bases from J, with 13 bases in between. CDR3 nucleotides: TGTGCCAGCAGTTACAGTCTAACCGACACTGAAGCTTTCTTT. Its protein product is CASSYSLTDTEAFF.

The chain is built from TRBV7-3 and TRBJ2-3; 8 bases map to TRBD2. Germline values: CDR1 SGHTA, CDR2 FQGTGA. V shed 5 bases and J 2 bases; nucleotides not matched to a gene: 9. This CDR3 region has 16 residues. CDR3 nucleotides: TGTGCCAGCAGCCAAGGGGCGGGAGGCTCCACAGATACGCAGTATTTT. Its protein is CASSQGAGGSTDTQYF.